This T cell receptor (beta chain) was recovered during a study of T cells after yellow fever vaccination. Notes on the study in general: The booster response re-showed most primary clones: over 95% CD4, approximately 85% CD8.

TCRdb called the 5' RACE reads again in MiXCR, with one record for every CDR3 protein. The sample holds more than 95,000 distinct CDR3 sequences, 8% to 10% seen once. CDR1 and CDR2 (germline): SGHRS, YFSETQ. Trimming shortened V by 0 bases and J by 7 bases, and 10 bases separated the two germline ends. The CDR3 covers 14 residues. This clonotype has more than one count but fewer than ten. Its antigen is not known. The chain uses TRBV5-1 and TRBJ1-4; perhaps TRBD1 as D (6 bases). Sequencing was performed on CD8+ T cells sorted from PBMCs, taken on the day of the yellow fever booster vaccination. This receptor was obtained from a man between 18 and 35 years old who received the YFV17D yellow fever vaccine. For the CDR3, the DNA is TGCGCCAGCAGCTTGGAGGGGGGGGCTGAAAAACTGTTTTTT. It is translated as CASSLEGGAEKLFF.